These T cell receptor beta chains were read from a single sample in a study of T cell repertoires in cytomegalovirus infection. TCRdb re-called the reads with MiXCR, one entry per CDR3 protein. The sample contains approximately 250,000 distinct CDR3 sequences, approximately 13% of which appear only once. Sequenced material: PBMCs. The receptor source for this set is a human donor in good health (CMV status not recorded). Some clones in this sample may be carry-over from other donors' samples. Both conserved end residues are part of each CDR3. The D gene is left open where the match is weak. Clone size, where shown, is once, few, many, or a class for clones that have expanded.

D	V	J	size	DNA	CDR3
.	TRBV7-6	TRBJ2-5	many	TGTGCCAGCAGCCCATCCGTCGGCGGCCCCGGGGGAGACCAGTACTTC	CASSPSVGGPGGDQYF
.	TRBV28	TRBJ2-7	many	TGTGCCAGCAGTTTGACGGTTGCCTACGAGCAGTACTTC	CASSLTVAYEQYF
TRBD1	TRBV28	TRBJ2-3	few	TGTGCCAGCAGTCTGCCCGGACAGGGGGCGGCTACGCAGTATTTT	CASSLPGQGAATQYF
.	TRBV7-8	TRBJ1-1	many	TGTGCCAGCAGCGTGCGCAGGGTCCTCAGCTCTGAAGCTTTCTTT	CASSVRRVLSSEAFF
TRBD1	TRBV7-2	TRBJ1-4	many	TGTGCCAGCAGAGAGACAGGGTTTAATGAAAAACTGTTTTTT	CASRETGFNEKLFF
TRBD2	TRBV20-1	TRBJ2-5	many	TGCAGTGCACCAGACCCAACTAGCGGGAGGGGAGAGACCCAGTACTTC	CSAPDPTSGRGETQYF
.	TRBV20-1	TRBJ1-2	few	TGCAGTGCTGAACCTCGGCAAGGGACCTCCTATGGCTACACCTTC	CSAEPRQGTSYGYTF
.	TRBV7-2	TRBJ2-7	many	TGTGCCAGCAGCCAGTCCCGGACACCTTCCTACGAGCAGTACTTC	CASSQSRTPSYEQYF
TRBD1	TRBV3-1	TRBJ2-5	few	TGTGCCAGCAGCCAAGCGAGGGGGCCGGGGGAGACCCAGTACTTC	CASSQARGPGETQYF
.	TRBV7-2	TRBJ1-5	many	TGTGCCAGCAGCTTTTCCGGAGATGGCAATCAGCCCCAGCATTTT	CASSFSGDGNQPQHF
TRBD1	TRBV19	TRBJ2-3	many	TGTGCCAGTCGCTATCGGGGACAGCCGAGCACAGATACGCAGTATTTT	CASRYRGQPSTDTQYF
.	TRBV28	TRBJ2-7	.	TGTTCCAGCAGGGGCTCCTACGAGCAGTACTTC	CSSRGSYEQYF
.	TRBV14	TRBJ2-3	few	TGTGCCAGCAGCCAAGCAAGGGGTGGAGATACGCAGTATTTT	CASSQARGGDTQYF
.	TRBV7-9	TRBJ1-5	many	TGTGCCAGCAGTTTGACGCGGAATCAGCCCCAGCATTTT	CASSLTRNQPQHF